The 14 T cell receptor beta chains presented below share a single source sample, sequenced in a study of T cells in Graves' hyperthyroidism and ophthalmopathy (dated by TCRdb to the late 2010s). The library was generated by multiplex PCR. This sample was sequenced with an Illumina HiSeq 2000. Amplification of TCR beta CDR3 regions was carried out from RNA transcripts. The TCR CDR3 was subjected to a first round of RT-PCR using the HTBI primer set and the Qiagen OneStep RT-PCR kit. The public reads were quality trimmed at Q25 with fastp and then assembled into clones with MiXCR by TCRdb, keeping productive beta chains. Rows merge per CDR3 protein into single entries with the most common DNA and genes. In all, the sample holds under 350,000 distinct CDR3 sequences, and over 15% of those were seen once. Around 47% of the sample is in the top ten clones. The sequenced sample consisted of blood. The receptors originated from a woman aged 45-65 years with Graves' hyperthyroidism.

The chain has TRBV5-5 and TRBJ2-5; 7 nucleotides align to TRBD1. The germline V gene encodes CDR1 SGHKS and CDR2 YYEKEE (reference sequence). The CDR3 runs to 15 residues. Unmatched junction bases numbered 9, after V lost 0 bases and J lost 7 bases. This CDR3 reads CASSLDAGGPMTQYF. In nucleotides, the CDR3 is TGTGCCAGCAGCTTGGATGCAGGGGGACCCATGACCCAGTACTTC.

There are many counts of this clonotype. The chain recombines TRBV5-1 with TRBJ1-1, with D tentatively TRBD1 (5 bases). V was pared by 3 bases and J by 4 bases, with 10 bases between. Germline V gives CDR1 SGHRS, CDR2 YFSETQ. This CDR3 is built from 13 residues. In DNA, the CDR3 is TGCGCCAGCAGCTCAGGACATACCACTGAAGCTTTCTTT. Translation gives CASSSGHTTEAFF. The variable domain in full, with the rest retrieved from reference TRBV5-1 and TRBJ1-1, is KAGVTQTPRYLIKTRGQQVTLSCSPISGHRSVSWYQQTPGQGLQFLFEYFSETQRNKGNFPGRFSGRQFSNSRSEMNVSTLELGDSALYLCASSSGHTTEAFFGQGTRLTVV.

The genes are TRBV19 and TRBJ2-2; 14 bases agree with TRBD2. The CDR3 totals 18 residues. The J segment lost 0 bases and the V segment lost 5 bases, leaving 5 bases of the junction unmatched. Per germline, CDR1 LNHDA and CDR2 SQIVND (reference sequence). The DNA for the CDR3 is TGTGCCAGTAGTTCATGGACTAGCGGGGGGTCGAACACCGGGGAGCTGTTTTTT. It encodes CASSSWTSGGSNTGELFF.

This clonotype was seen only a few times. The rearrangement uses TRBV4-1 and TRBJ2-3; 8 bases map to TRBD2. The CDR3 contains 16 residues. Germline V gives CDR1 MGHRA, CDR2 YSYEKL. J gave up 2 bases and V 5 bases, and 9 bases lay outside the gene matches. The DNA for the CDR3 is TGCGCCAGCAGCGCCCGGGGGGGACTACTCACAGATACGCAGTATTTT. This translates into CASSARGGLLTDTQYF.

This clonotype was counted between two and nine times. This chain joins TRBV11-2 and TRBJ1-1; no clear D gene. Germline V gene lookup returns CDR1 SGHAT and CDR2 FQNNGV. CDR3 length: 15 amino acids. V was cut by 2 bases and J by 1 base, with 11 bases left in between. CDR3 residues: CASSLWEVQNTEAFF. In DNA form, the CDR3 reads TGTGCCAGCAGCTTATGGGAGGTTCAGAACACTGAAGCTTTCTTT.

CDR3 coding DNA: TGTGCCAGCAGTGACTCTGCTGGGACTAGCGGTTACAATGAGCAGTTCTTC. Protein product: CASSDSAGTSGYNEQFF. The V and J genes are TRBV6-4 and TRBJ2-1; TRBD2 aligns across 11 bases. The CDR3 consists of 17 residues. Looked up from germline, CDR1 is MRHNA and CDR2 is SNTAGT. V shed 0 bases, J shed 4 bases, and the junction held 5 bases outside the gene matches.

This clonotype appeared many times. The chain employs TRBV7-2 and TRBJ1-1; TRBD1 might be the D (5 bases). The ends were cut back, 3 bases at V and 1 base at J, with 9 bases in the middle. CDR3 length: 14 residues. The germline V gene encodes CDR1 SGHTA and CDR2 FQGNSA. The CDR3 protein is CASSFGTPNTEAFF. DNA for the CDR3: TGTGCCAGCAGCTTTGGGACCCCGAACACTGAAGCTTTCTTT.

The rearrangement links TRBV19 to TRBJ1-2, with D uncertain. CDR1 and CDR2 from the germline V gene are LNHDA and SQIVND (reference sequence). The CDR3 loop spans 14 amino acids. V lost 7 bases and J lost 2, with 14 bases in between. CDR3 DNA: TGTGCCAGTACTCCGGCGGCAGGAAACTATGGCTACACCTTC. Its translation: CASTPAAGNYGYTF.

In this sample, this clonotype turned up many times. The chain employs TRBV7-8 and TRBJ1-5, with D possibly being TRBD1 (6 bases). The V end was cut by 1 base, the J end by 2 bases, with 9 bases between. The germline V gene encodes CDR1 SGHVS and CDR2 FQNEAQ. The CDR3 extends over 15 amino acids. CDR3 in amino acids: CASSLVGGGNQPQHF. The CDR3 region has the DNA TGTGCCAGCAGCTTAGTGGGGGGCGGCAATCAGCCCCAGCATTTT. Looking up the rest from reference TRBV7-8 and TRBJ1-5 gives the full variable domain: GAGVSQSPRYKVAKRGQDVALRCDPISGHVSLFWYQQALGQGPEFLTYFQNEAQLDKSGLPSDRFFAERPEGSVSTLKIQRTQQEDSAVYLCASSLVGGGNQPQHFGDGTRLSIL.

This clonotype was recorded many times. The chain carries TRBV11-2 and TRBJ2-5; 9 bases fit TRBD1. Per germline, CDR1 SGHAT and CDR2 FQNNGV. The CDR3 extends over 15 amino acids. J was trimmed by 2 bases and V by 6 bases; bases with no gene match: 7. The CDR3 DNA sequence: TGTGCCAGCAGAAGGGACAGGGCAAAGCAAGAGACCCAGTACTTC. Its translation: CASRRDRAKQETQYF.

The genes are TRBV9 and TRBJ2-3, with 10 bases lining up with TRBD2. Unmatched junction bases numbered 3, after V lost 2 bases and J lost 0 bases. CDR3 size: 16 residues. CDR1 and CDR2 (germline): SGDLS, YYNGEE. The chain's CDR3 is CASSVSGGSSTDTQYF. The CDR3 DNA sequence: TGTGCCAGCAGCGTTAGCGGGGGGTCGAGCACAGATACGCAGTATTTT.

This clonotype was detected ten times or more. The chain uses TRBV27 and TRBJ2-5; D unresolved. This CDR3 has 13 amino acids. V shed 1 base and J shed 4 bases, with 7 bases lying between them. Germline assignment: CDR1 MNHEY and CDR2 SMNVEV (reference sequence). Here the CDR3 DNA reads TGTGCCAGCAGTTTATGGCTGGGAGAGACCCAGTACTTC. It encodes CASSLWLGETQYF.

This clonotype was seen many times. The chain combines TRBV11-2 with TRBJ1-2, with D perhaps matching TRBD1 (5 bases). The germline gives CDR1 SGHAT, CDR2 FQNNGV. V was cut by 5 bases and J by 0 bases, with 10 bases left in between. This CDR3 is 14 amino acids long. CDR3 coding DNA: TGTGCCAGCAGCAAAAGACAGTCTAACTATGGCTACACCTTC. Its translation: CASSKRQSNYGYTF.

The sample holds many counts of this clonotype. This chain uses TRBV10-3 with TRBJ2-7; TRBD1 is a possible D gene (6 bases). Between the trimmed V and J ends, which lost 4 bases and 2 bases, there was a span of 15 bases. The CDR3 runs 15 residues. Germline-derived CDR1 and CDR2 are ENHRY and SYGVKD. The CDR3 loop reads CAISGSGTQTYEQYF. CDR3 coding DNA: TGTGCCATCAGTGGTTCCGGGACACAAACCTACGAGCAGTACTTC.